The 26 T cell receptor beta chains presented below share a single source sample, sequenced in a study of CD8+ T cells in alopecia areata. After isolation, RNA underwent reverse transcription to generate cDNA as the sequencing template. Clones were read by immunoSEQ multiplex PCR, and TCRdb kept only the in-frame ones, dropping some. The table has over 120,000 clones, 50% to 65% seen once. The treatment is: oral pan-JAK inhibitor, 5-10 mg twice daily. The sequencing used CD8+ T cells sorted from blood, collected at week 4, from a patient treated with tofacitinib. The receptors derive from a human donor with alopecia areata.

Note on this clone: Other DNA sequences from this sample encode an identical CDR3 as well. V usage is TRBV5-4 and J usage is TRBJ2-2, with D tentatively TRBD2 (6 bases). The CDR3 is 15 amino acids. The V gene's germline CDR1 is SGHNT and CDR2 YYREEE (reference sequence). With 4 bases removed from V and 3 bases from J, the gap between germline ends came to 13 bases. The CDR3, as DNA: TGTGCCAGCAGCCCGAAGGGGACTCACACCGGGGAGCTGTTTTTT. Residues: CASSPKGTHTGELFF. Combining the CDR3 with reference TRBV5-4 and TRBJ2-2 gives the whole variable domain ETGVTQSPTHLIKTRGQQVTLRCSSQSGHNTVSWYQQALGQGPQFIFQYYREEENGRGNFPPRFSGLQFPNYSSELNVNALELDDSALYLCASSPKGTHTGELFFGEGSRLTVL.

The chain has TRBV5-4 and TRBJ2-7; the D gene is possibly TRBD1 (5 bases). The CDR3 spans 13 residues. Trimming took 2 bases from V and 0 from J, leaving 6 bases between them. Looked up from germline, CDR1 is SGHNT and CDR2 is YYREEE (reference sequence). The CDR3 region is CASSFTGSYEQYF. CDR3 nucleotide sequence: TGTGCCAGCAGCTTTACAGGCTCCTACGAGCAGTACTTC.

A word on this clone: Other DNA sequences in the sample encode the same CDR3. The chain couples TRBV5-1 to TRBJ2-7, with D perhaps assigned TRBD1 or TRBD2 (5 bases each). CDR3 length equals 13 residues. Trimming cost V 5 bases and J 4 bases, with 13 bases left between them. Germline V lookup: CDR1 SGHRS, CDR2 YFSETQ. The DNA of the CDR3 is TGCGCCAGCAGTTCGGGACCCGGGTACGAGCAGTACTTC. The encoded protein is CASSSGPGYEQYF. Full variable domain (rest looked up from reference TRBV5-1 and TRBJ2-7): KAGVTQTPRYLIKTRGQQVTLSCSPISGHRSVSWYQQTPGQGLQFLFEYFSETQRNKGNFPGRFSGRQFSNSRSEMNVSTLELGDSALYLCASSSGPGYEQYFGPGTRLTVT.

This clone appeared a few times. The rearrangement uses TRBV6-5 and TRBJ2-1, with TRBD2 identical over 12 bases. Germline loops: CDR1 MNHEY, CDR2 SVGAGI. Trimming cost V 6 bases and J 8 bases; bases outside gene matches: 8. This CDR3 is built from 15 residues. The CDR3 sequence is CASSPGLAGQHEQFF. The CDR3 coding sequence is TGTGCCAGCAGCCCCGGACTAGCGGGGCAACATGAGCAGTTCTTC.

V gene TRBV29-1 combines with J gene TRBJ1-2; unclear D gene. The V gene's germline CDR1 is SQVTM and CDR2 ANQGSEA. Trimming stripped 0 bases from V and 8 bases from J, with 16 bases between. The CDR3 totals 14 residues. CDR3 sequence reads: CSVEDPDFRLGYTF. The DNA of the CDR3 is TGCAGCGTTGAAGATCCGGATTTTCGTTTAGGCTACACCTTC.

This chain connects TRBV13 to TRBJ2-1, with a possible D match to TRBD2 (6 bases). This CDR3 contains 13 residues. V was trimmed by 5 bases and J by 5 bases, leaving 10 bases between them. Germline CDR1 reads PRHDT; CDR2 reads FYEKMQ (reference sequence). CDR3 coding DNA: TGTGCCAGCAGCCCACCGGGGGACAATGAGCAGTTCTTC. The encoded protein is CASSPPGDNEQFF.

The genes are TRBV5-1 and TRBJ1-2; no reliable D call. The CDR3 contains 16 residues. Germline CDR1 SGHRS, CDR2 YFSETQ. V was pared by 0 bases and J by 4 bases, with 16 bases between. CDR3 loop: CASSLVYGYGVYGYTF. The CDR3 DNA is TGCGCCAGCAGCTTGGTTTATGGGTACGGAGTCTATGGCTACACCTTC.

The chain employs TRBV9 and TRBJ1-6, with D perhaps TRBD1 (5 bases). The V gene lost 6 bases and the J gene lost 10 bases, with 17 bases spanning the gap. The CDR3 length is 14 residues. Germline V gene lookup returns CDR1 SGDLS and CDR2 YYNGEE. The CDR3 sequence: CASTPRPGHSPLHF. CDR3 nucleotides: TGTGCCAGCACTCCTCGGCCGGGGCACTCACCCCTCCACTTT.

In DNA form, the CDR3 reads TGTGCCAGCAGCCCACCCGGGGGATTCGGAGCTTTCTTT. Residues: CASSPPGGFGAFF. The rearrangement joins TRBV7-9 to TRBJ1-1; a weak D match, TRBD1 (5 bases). Per germline, CDR1 SEHNR and CDR2 FQNEAQ (reference sequence). Trimming took 5 bases from V and 10 from J, leaving 17 bases between them. This CDR3 has 13 residues.

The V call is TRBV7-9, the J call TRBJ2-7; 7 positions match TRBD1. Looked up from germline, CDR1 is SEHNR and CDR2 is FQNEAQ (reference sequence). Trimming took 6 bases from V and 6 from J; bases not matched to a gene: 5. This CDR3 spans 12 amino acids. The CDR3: CASSSDRPEQYF. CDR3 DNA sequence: TGTGCCAGCAGTTCGGACAGGCCCGAGCAGTACTTC.

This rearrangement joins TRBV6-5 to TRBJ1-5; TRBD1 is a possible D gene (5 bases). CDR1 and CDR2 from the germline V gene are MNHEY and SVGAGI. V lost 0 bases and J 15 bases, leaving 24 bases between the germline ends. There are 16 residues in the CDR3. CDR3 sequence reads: CASSYSIVPGTEVLHF. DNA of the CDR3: TGTGCCAGCAGTTACTCCATTGTCCCCGGGACGGAGGTCTTGCATTTT.

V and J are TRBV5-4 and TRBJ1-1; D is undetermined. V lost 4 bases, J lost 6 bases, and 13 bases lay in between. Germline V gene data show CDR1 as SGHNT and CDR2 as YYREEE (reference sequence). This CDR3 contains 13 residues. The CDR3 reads CASSPPAGSEAFF. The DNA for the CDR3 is TGTGCCAGCAGCCCCCCCGCGGGATCTGAAGCTTTCTTT.

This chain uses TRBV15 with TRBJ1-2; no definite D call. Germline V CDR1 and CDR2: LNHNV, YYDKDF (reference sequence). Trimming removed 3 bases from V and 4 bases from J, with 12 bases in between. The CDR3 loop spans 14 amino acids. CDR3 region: CATSSPRETYGYTF. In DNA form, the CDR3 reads TGTGCCACCAGCAGTCCACGGGAGACCTATGGCTACACCTTC.

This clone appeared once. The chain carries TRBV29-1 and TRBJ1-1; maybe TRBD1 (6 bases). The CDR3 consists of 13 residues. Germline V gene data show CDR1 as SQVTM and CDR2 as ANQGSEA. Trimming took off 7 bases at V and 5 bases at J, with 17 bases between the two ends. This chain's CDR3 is CSGSGGRDTEAFF. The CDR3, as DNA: TGCAGCGGCTCCGGGGGGCGAGATACTGAAGCTTTCTTT. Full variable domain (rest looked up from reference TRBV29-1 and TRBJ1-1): SAVISQKPSRDICQRGTSLTIQCQVDSQVTMMFWYRQQPGQSLTLIATANQGSEATYESGFVIDKFPISRPNLTFSTLTVSNMSPEDSSIYLCSGSGGRDTEAFFGQGTRLTVV.

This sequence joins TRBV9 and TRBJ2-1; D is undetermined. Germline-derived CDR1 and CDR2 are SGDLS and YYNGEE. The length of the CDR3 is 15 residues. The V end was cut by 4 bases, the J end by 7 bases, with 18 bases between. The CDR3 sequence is CASSLRTGGTNEQFF. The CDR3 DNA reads TGTGCCAGCAGCCTGCGGACCGGCGGAACGAATGAGCAGTTCTTC.

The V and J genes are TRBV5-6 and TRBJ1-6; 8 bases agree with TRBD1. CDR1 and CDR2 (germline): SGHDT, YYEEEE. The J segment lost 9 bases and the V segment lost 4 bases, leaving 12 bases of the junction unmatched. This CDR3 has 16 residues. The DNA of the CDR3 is TGTGCCAGCAGCCCAACGACAGGGGATCTTTTTTCACCCCTCCACTTT. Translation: CASSPTTGDLFSPLHF.

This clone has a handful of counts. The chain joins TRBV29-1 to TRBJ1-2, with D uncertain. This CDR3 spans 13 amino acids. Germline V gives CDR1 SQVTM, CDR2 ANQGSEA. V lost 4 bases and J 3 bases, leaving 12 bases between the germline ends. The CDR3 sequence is CSVAFSTDYGYTF. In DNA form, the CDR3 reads TGCAGCGTTGCGTTCTCAACGGACTATGGCTACACCTTC.

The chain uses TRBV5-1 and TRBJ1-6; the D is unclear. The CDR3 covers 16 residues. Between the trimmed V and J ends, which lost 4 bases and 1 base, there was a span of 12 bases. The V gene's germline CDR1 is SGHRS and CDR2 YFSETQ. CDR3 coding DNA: TGCGCCAGCAGCGCCCTTTCTAGGTCCTATAATTCACCCCTCCACTTT. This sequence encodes CASSALSRSYNSPLHF.

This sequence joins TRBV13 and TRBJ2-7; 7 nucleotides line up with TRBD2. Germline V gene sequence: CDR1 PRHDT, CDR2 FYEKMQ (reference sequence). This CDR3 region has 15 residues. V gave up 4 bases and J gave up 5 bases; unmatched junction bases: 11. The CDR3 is CASSSHLLARDEQYF. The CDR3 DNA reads TGTGCCAGCAGCTCACACTTACTAGCGAGGGACGAGCAGTACTTC.

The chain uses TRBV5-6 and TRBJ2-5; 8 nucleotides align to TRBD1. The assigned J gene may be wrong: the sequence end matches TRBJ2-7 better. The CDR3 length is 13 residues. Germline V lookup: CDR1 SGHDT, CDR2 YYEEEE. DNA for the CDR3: TGTGCCAGCAGCCCCGGACAGGGCCCCGAGCAGTACTTC. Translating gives CASSPGQGPEQYF.

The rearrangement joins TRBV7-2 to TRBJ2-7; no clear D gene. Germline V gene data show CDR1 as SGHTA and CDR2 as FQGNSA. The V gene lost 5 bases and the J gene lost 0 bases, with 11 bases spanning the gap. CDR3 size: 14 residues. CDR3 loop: CASSPDLSSYEQYF. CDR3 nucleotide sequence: TGTGCCAGCAGCCCAGACCTAAGCTCCTACGAGCAGTACTTC.

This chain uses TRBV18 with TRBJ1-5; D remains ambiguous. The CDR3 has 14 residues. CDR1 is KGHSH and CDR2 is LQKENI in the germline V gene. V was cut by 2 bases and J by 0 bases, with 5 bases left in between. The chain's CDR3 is CASSPGDSNQPQHF. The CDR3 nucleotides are TGTGCCAGCTCACCAGGAGATAGCAATCAGCCCCAGCATTTT.

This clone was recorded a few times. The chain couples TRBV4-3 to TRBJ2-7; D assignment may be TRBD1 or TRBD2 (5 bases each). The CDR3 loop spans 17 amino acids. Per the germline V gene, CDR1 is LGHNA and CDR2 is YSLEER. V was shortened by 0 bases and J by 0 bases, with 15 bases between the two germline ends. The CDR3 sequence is CASSQDAIGTSSYEQYF. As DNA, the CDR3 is TGCGCCAGCAGCCAAGATGCCATAGGGACGAGCTCCTACGAGCAGTACTTC.

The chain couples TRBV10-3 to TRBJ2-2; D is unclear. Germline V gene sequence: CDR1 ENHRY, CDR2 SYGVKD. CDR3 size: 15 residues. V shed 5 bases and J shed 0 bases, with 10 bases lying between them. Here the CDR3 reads CAISLDGSNTGELFF. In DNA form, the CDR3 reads TGTGCCATCAGTTTGGACGGGTCGAACACCGGGGAGCTGTTTTTT.

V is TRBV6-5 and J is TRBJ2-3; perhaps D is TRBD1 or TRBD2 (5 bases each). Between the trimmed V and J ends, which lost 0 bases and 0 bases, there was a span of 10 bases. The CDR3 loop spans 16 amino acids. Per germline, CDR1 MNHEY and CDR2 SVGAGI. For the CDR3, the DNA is TGTGCCAGCAGTTACTCGATAGGGGAGAGCACAGATACGCAGTATTTT. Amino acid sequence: CASSYSIGESTDTQYF.

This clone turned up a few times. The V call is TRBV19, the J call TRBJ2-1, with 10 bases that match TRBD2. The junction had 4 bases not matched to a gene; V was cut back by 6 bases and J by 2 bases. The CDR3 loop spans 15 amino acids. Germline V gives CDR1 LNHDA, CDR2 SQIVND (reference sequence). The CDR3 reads CASRLAGYTYNEQFF. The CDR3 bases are TGTGCCAGTAGACTAGCGGGGTATACCTACAATGAGCAGTTCTTC.